Following are 14 T cell receptor beta chains from one sample sequenced in a study of follicular helper T cells after annual influenza vaccination. Time point of the sample: 2014-2015 season, pre-vaccination. This table comes from immunoSEQ multiplex PCR, and its TCRdb copy is limited to in-frame clones, with some not included. The sample yields over 25,000 clones, 80% to 90% seen once. Here the sequenced sample was CXCR5+ CD38- circulating T follicular helper cells from blood, taken on the day of influenza vaccination. Stated subset: circulating Tfh, non-naive CD4+CXCR5+PD-1+ (ICOS+CD38+ or ICOS-CD38-). The origin of the receptors is an adult who received the influenza vaccine.

This clone has more than one count but fewer than ten. The chain carries TRBV10-3 and TRBJ1-1, with D possibly matching TRBD1 (5 bases). V shed 2 bases and J shed 8 bases, with 12 bases lying between them. This CDR3 is built from 13 residues. CDR1 is ENHRY, CDR2 SYGVKD, per germline. This CDR3 reads CAISEQDWGEAFF. The CDR3 nucleotides read TGTGCCATCAGTGAGCAAGATTGGGGCGAAGCTTTCTTT.

In its sample, this clone was seen once. The rearrangement uses TRBV9 and TRBJ2-3; the D gene is possibly TRBD2 (5 bases). V was cut by 2 bases and J by 4 bases, with 14 bases left in between. CDR1 and CDR2 (germline): SGDLS, YYNGEE. There are 15 residues in the CDR3. DNA of the CDR3: TGTGCCAGCAGCGTGGAGGCCGAAGCACCAGATACGCAGTATTTT. It translates to CASSVEAEAPDTQYF.

This chain links TRBV7-2 with TRBJ2-5; 10 bases agree with TRBD2. Germline lookup yields CDR1 SGHTA and CDR2 FQGNSA. The CDR3 loop spans 15 amino acids. Trimming took 2 bases from V and 4 from J; bases not matched to a gene: 4. CDR3 nucleotide sequence: TGTGCCAGCAGCTTAAGCCTAGCGGGAGCAGAGACCCAGTACTTC. Its protein product is CASSLSLAGAETQYF.

Only one count was recorded for this clone. This chain uses TRBV5-6 with TRBJ1-2; possibly TRBD1 for D (5 bases). Germline CDR1 reads SGHDT; CDR2 reads YYEEEE. The CDR3 loop spans 14 amino acids. The germline V and J ends were trimmed by 0 bases and 6 bases, with 12 bases remaining between them. The CDR3 is CASSLGQGSDGYTF. The CDR3 nucleotides read TGTGCCAGCAGCTTGGGGCAGGGCTCGGATGGCTACACCTTC.

CDR3 bases: TGTGCCAGCAGTCAATCAGCGGGAGGCACCGGGGAGCTGTTTTTT. Its protein product is CASSQSAGGTGELFF. V gene TRBV7-2 combines with J gene TRBJ2-2, with 9 positions matching TRBD2. CDR1 is SGHTA, CDR2 FQGNSA, per germline. The CDR3 consists of 15 residues. V was clipped by 6 bases and J by 4 bases; unmatched bases: 6.

This chain connects TRBV9 to TRBJ1-1; no reliable D call. Germline V gene data show CDR1 as SGDLS and CDR2 as YYNGEE. Trimming cost V 3 bases and J 6 bases, with 12 bases left between them. The CDR3 totals 13 residues. The CDR3: CASSEGLGAEAFF. CDR3 sequence (DNA): TGTGCCAGCAGCGAAGGTTTGGGCGCTGAAGCTTTCTTT.

V usage is TRBV19 and J usage is TRBJ2-2; weak D call: TRBD2 (6 bases). V lost 7 bases to trimming and J lost 5 bases, with 14 bases between them. CDR1 is LNHDA and CDR2 is SQIVND in the germline V gene (reference sequence). This CDR3 spans 14 amino acids. The CDR3 loop is CASTARRETGELFF. The CDR3 nucleotides read TGTGCCAGTACCGCAAGGAGGGAAACCGGGGAGCTGTTTTTT.

The CDR3 nucleotides read TGCAGCGTTGAAAGGGGAAGCGGGGGCACAGATACGCAGTATTTT. Amino acid sequence: CSVERGSGGTDTQYF. This chain joins TRBV29-1 and TRBJ2-3; 7 positions agree with TRBD2. V lost 2 bases and J lost 1; bases outside the gene matches: 6. Germline V gene lookup returns CDR1 SQVTM and CDR2 ANQGSEA. This CDR3 comprises 15 residues.

Note on this clone: Compared with germline, one end of the junction differs, possibly owing to a read error. This rearrangement joins TRBV11-2 to TRBJ2-5; TRBD2 aligns across 10 bases. The CDR3 covers 15 residues. Germline loops: CDR1 SGHAT, CDR2 FQNNGV. CDR3 in amino acids: CASSSSSGGKEAQYF. The CDR3 DNA follows: TGTGCCAGCAGCTCTAGTAGCGGGGGGAAAGAGGCCCAGTACTTC.

In DNA, the CDR3 is TGCGCCAGCAGCCTAAGGGGGGGGCGCGGGTCTGGCACCAATGAGCAGTTCTTC. The encoded protein is CASSLRGGRGSGTNEQFF. The chain joins TRBV4-1 to TRBJ2-1; possibly TRBD2 for D (7 bases). CDR1 and CDR2 from the germline V gene are MGHRA and YSYEKL. This CDR3 has 18 residues. V was clipped by 4 bases and J by 6 bases, with 25 bases between them.

J is TRBJ1-4 and V is TRBV6-1; the D is unclear. CDR3 length equals 11 residues. V lost 6 bases and J lost 14, with 13 bases in between. Germline values: CDR1 MNHNS, CDR2 SASEGT. CDR3 bases: TGTGCCAGCAGCGCCGGGATGAGCCTGTTTTTT. It specifies CASSAGMSLFF.

The chain joins TRBV7-2 to TRBJ2-1; 8 bases fit TRBD2. Germline V gene data show CDR1 as SGHTA and CDR2 as FQGNSA. V shed 4 bases, J shed 6 bases, and the junction held 11 bases outside the gene matches. This CDR3 is built from 16 residues. CDR3 nucleotides: TGTGCCAGCAGCTCGGGACTAGTCCTCTCTGGCAATGAGCAGTTCTTC. Its protein product is CASSSGLVLSGNEQFF.

The V gene is TRBV7-6, the J gene TRBJ2-3; the match to TRBD2 covers 13 bases. Germline values: CDR1 SGHVS, CDR2 FNYEAQ. J gave up 1 base and V 4 bases, and 11 bases lay outside the gene matches. The CDR3 is 19 amino acids. CDR3 coding DNA: TGTGCCAGCAGCTCCCCACAAACTAGCGGGAGGGTGGGCACAGATACGCAGTATTTT. It is translated as CASSSPQTSGRVGTDTQYF.

V is TRBV2 and J is TRBJ2-1, with a possible D match to TRBD1 (6 bases). V was cut by 8 bases and J by 0 bases, with 14 bases left in between. Germline CDR1 SNHLY, CDR2 FYNNEI. The CDR3 contains 15 residues. CDR3 coding DNA: TGTGCCAGCGGGGGCAGCCCCGGCTCCTACAATGAGCAGTTCTTC. Translated: CASGGSPGSYNEQFF.